The 19 T cell receptor beta chains reported below all come from one sample, sequenced in a study of chemoradiotherapy in HPV16-positive cancers. The data were produced by immunoSEQ multiplex PCR, yet TCRdb's version contains in-frame clones alone and is incomplete. The sample holds some 11,000 clones, over 60% seen once. The sample was taken from a patient who underwent chemoradiotherapy. These TCRs come from a human donor with HPV-associated anogenital cancer.

In the case of this clone: Germline and junction disagree at one end, which may indicate a read error. V usage is TRBV7-7 and J usage is TRBJ2-2, with 8 positions matching TRBD2. The CDR3 is 17 residues long. Germline CDR1 and CDR2: SSHAT and FNYEAQ (reference sequence). Here the CDR3 reads CASSLNRGAGDAGELFF. CDR3 nucleotide sequence: TGTGCTAGCAGCTTAAATCGTGGAGCGGGAGATGCCGGGGAGCTGTTTTTT.

The chain carries TRBV5-1 and TRBJ1-6, with D possibly being TRBD1 (6 bases). The V gene lost 1 base and the J gene lost 8 bases, with 10 bases spanning the gap. The germline V gene encodes CDR1 SGHRS and CDR2 YFSETQ. CDR3 length equals 14 residues. Written as DNA, the CDR3 is TGCGCCAGCAGCTTGTCAGGGGCTGATTCACCCCTCCACTTT. Protein: CASSLSGADSPLHF.

The chain employs TRBV11-1 and TRBJ1-6; a possible D gene is TRBD1 (6 bases). Germline V gene sequence: CDR1 SGHAT, CDR2 FQDESV (reference sequence). The CDR3 extends over 15 amino acids. Trimming pared 5 bases from V and 2 bases from J, leaving 10 bases between. The CDR3 DNA reads as TGTGCCAGCAGCCCCCGGGACACCTATAATTCACCCCTCCACTTT. Protein sequence: CASSPRDTYNSPLHF.

The chain carries TRBV7-7 and TRBJ2-3, with no clear D. The CDR3 has 13 residues. The germline V and J ends were trimmed by 1 base and 5 bases, with 7 bases remaining between them. Germline V gives CDR1 SSHAT, CDR2 FNYEAQ (reference sequence). CDR3 in amino acids: CASSLGSEDTQYF. CDR3 DNA: TGTGCCAGCAGCTTAGGCTCGGAAGATACGCAGTATTTT.

The gene calls are TRBV30 and TRBJ1-4; D unresolved. CDR3 length equals 15 residues. V was trimmed by 4 bases and J by 7 bases, leaving 19 bases between them. The germline V gene encodes CDR1 GTSNPN and CDR2 SVGIG (reference sequence). DNA for the CDR3: TGTGCCTGGACCGCGGTCGGGGTAACGACTGAAAAACTGTTTTTT. Protein sequence: CAWTAVGVTTEKLFF.

The gene calls are TRBV7-9 and TRBJ1-2; D is perhaps TRBD1 (5 bases). V lost 5 bases, J lost 3 bases, and 16 bases lay in between. CDR1 is SEHNR, CDR2 FQNEAQ, per germline (reference sequence). The CDR3 contains 15 residues. CDR3: CASSPAGGFHYGYTF. The DNA for the CDR3 is TGTGCCAGCAGCCCTGCCGGGGGATTTCACTATGGCTACACCTTC.

This sequence joins TRBV6-5 and TRBJ2-4; a possible D gene is TRBD2 (5 bases). The germline V gene has CDR1 MNHEY and CDR2 SVGAGI. Trimming removed 4 bases from V and 0 bases from J, with 10 bases in between. The CDR3 totals 15 residues. Here the CDR3 DNA reads TGTGCCAGCAGTTCCGGGGTTCTAGCCAAAAACATTCAGTACTTC. Translated: CASSSGVLAKNIQYF.

This clone was seen more than once but under ten times. The rearrangement links TRBV29-1 to TRBJ1-3, with TRBD1 as a possible D gene (6 bases). The CDR3 has 13 amino acids. Deletions cut 7 bases from V and 4 bases from J, with 14 bases between. The germline V gene has CDR1 SQVTM and CDR2 ANQGSEA. The CDR3 sequence: CSAGGRDGNTIYF. CDR3 sequence (DNA): TGCAGCGCTGGGGGCAGGGACGGAAACACCATATATTTT.

The gene calls are TRBV7-2 and TRBJ2-5; TRBD1 might be the D (6 bases). CDR3 length: 14 amino acids. V gave up 0 bases and J gave up 7 bases, with 12 bases separating them. Germline assignment: CDR1 SGHTA and CDR2 FQGNSA. In DNA form, the CDR3 reads TGTGCCAGCAGCTTAGCGCGTCGACAGGCGACCCAGTACTTC. Translation: CASSLARRQATQYF.

The chain combines TRBV5-1 with TRBJ2-3, with TRBD2 identical over 7 bases. The ends lost 5 bases at V and 2 bases at J; junction bases unmatched: 8. CDR1 and CDR2 from the germline V gene are SGHRS and YFSETQ. The CDR3 runs 15 residues. The CDR3 loop is CASRNGLDYTDTQYF. The CDR3 DNA sequence: TGCGCCAGCAGAAACGGACTAGACTACACAGATACGCAGTATTTT.

This clone showed up just a few times. The chain couples TRBV7-9 to TRBJ2-7; D unresolved. The CDR3 is 12 amino acids. The germline V and J ends were trimmed by 3 bases and 7 bases, with 10 bases remaining between them. CDR1 and CDR2 (germline): SEHNR, FQNEAQ (reference sequence). The CDR3 reads CASSFRVEEQYF. The CDR3 DNA reads as TGTGCCAGCAGCTTTAGGGTCGAGGAGCAGTACTTC.

This chain joins TRBV5-1 and TRBJ2-7; D ambiguous. Germline loops: CDR1 SGHRS, CDR2 YFSETQ. The CDR3 sequence is 15 residues long. The V and J ends lost 0 bases and 0 bases respectively, with 10 bases between them. The CDR3 sequence is CASSLGTKSSYEQYF. The CDR3 nucleotides read TGCGCCAGCAGCTTGGGGACCAAGAGCTCCTACGAGCAGTACTTC.

CDR3 protein: CASSDPGTSGSSGETQYF. The CDR3 coding sequence is TGTGCCAGCAGTGACCCCGGGACTAGCGGGAGTTCGGGTGAGACCCAGTACTTC. This chain connects TRBV2 to TRBJ2-5; 14 nucleotides agree with TRBD2. The CDR3 runs to 18 residues. Germline trimming cut 3 bases from V and 5 bases from J; bases unmatched to any gene: 11. CDR1 is SNHLY, CDR2 FYNNEI, per germline.

V and J are TRBV10-2 and TRBJ1-2, with 8 bases matching TRBD1. V trimming: 3 bases; J trimming: 1 base; junction bases outside the gene matches: 13. The CDR3 runs 18 residues. Germline CDR1 and CDR2: WSHSY and SAAADI. The CDR3 is CASSDPARQGPLNYGYTF. The CDR3 DNA sequence: TGCGCCAGCAGTGACCCCGCGAGACAGGGGCCCCTTAACTATGGCTACACCTTC.

V is TRBV5-4 and J is TRBJ2-1; possibly TRBD2 for D (6 bases). CDR1 and CDR2 (germline): SGHNT, YYREEE (reference sequence). The CDR3 is 13 amino acids. Trimming stripped 4 bases from V and 6 bases from J, with 11 bases between. CDR3 in DNA: TGTGCCAGCAGCGCCCGGGACTTCAATGAGCAGTTCTTC. Protein sequence: CASSARDFNEQFF.

The chain combines TRBV5-1 with TRBJ1-4; D gene uncertain. Trimming removed 0 bases from V and 7 bases from J, with 4 bases in between. The germline CDR1 and CDR2 sequences are SGHRS and YFSETQ. This CDR3 comprises 12 residues. In DNA form, the CDR3 reads TGCGCCAGCAGCTTGGGAGGTGAAAAACTGTTTTTT. Its protein product is CASSLGGEKLFF.

The rearrangement joins TRBV30 to TRBJ2-3; 7 bases align to TRBD1. The CDR3 contains 15 residues. V gave up 3 bases and J gave up 1 base; unmatched junction bases: 7. Per germline, CDR1 GTSNPN and CDR2 SVGIG (reference sequence). The CDR3 spells CAWSKGARGTDTQYF. The CDR3 DNA reads as TGTGCCTGGAGCAAGGGGGCGCGGGGCACAGATACGCAGTATTTT.

This chain joins TRBV28 and TRBJ2-5; D perhaps matches TRBD2 (6 bases). Germline lookup yields CDR1 MDHEN and CDR2 SYDVKM. The CDR3 contains 14 residues. Trimming took off 2 bases at V and 6 bases at J, with 13 bases between the two ends. CDR3 region: CASSLGGLPKTQYF. CDR3 in DNA: TGTGCCAGCAGTTTAGGAGGGCTCCCTAAGACCCAGTACTTC.

This clone was counted only a few times. The CDR3 here is CASSQTDTETQYF. For the CDR3, the DNA is TGTGCCAGCAGCCAAACGGATACAGAGACCCAGTACTTC. The V gene is TRBV11-3, the J gene TRBJ2-5; no clear D gene. The germline V gene has CDR1 SGHNT and CDR2 YENEEA. The CDR3 has 13 amino acids. Trimming removed 5 bases from V and 4 bases from J, with 11 bases in between.